The T cell receptor (beta chain) under discussion was sequenced for a study of a mutant IDH1 vaccine in newly diagnosed glioma. Profiled with immunoSEQ multiplex PCR; TCRdb holds only in-frame clones, not every one. Among 70,000 to 95,000 clones listed, around 80% were seen once. Regarding time point: baseline, week 1 (first vaccination visit). Treatment reported: pre-vaccination baseline after standard-of-care therapy. The TCR comes from a man in his forties with glioma. Some clones in this sample may be carry-over from other donors' samples. The sample here was PBMCs, taken from a glioma patient treated with radiotherapy, temozolomide or both.

The CDR3 region has the DNA TGTGCCAGCAGCTCGGGAGAAAACGGAAACACCATATATTTT. Translated: CASSSGENGNTIYF. V is TRBV5-4 and J is TRBJ1-3; D is undetermined. Germline V gene lookup returns CDR1 SGHNT and CDR2 YYREEE (reference sequence). V was trimmed by 3 bases and J by 4 bases, leaving 11 bases between them. This CDR3 contains 14 residues.